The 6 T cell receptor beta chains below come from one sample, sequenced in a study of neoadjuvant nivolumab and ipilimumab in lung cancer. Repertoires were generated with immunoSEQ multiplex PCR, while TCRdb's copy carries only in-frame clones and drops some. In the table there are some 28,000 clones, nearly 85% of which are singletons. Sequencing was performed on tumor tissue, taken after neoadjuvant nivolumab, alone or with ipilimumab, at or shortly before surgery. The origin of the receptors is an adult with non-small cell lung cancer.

The CDR3, as DNA: TGTGCCAGCAGCTTAGAGGGGGTCGGGGAGCTGTTTTTT. Its translation: CASSLEGVGELFF. This rearrangement joins TRBV7-9 to TRBJ2-2, with D maybe TRBD1 (6 bases). This CDR3 has 13 amino acids. Trimming shortened V by 1 base and J by 7 bases, and 7 bases separated the two germline ends. Germline V gene lookup returns CDR1 SEHNR and CDR2 FQNEAQ (reference sequence).

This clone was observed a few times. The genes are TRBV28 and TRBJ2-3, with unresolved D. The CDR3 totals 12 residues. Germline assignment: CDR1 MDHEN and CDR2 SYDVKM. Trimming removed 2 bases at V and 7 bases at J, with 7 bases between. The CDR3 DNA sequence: TGTGCCAGCAGTTTAGTGAGACATACGCAGTATTTT. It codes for CASSLVRHTQYF.

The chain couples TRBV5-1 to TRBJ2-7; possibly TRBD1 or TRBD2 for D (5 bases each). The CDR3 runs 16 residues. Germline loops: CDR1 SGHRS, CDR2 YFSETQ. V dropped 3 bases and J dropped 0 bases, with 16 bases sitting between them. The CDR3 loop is CASSSGNAGTSYEQYF. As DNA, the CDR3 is TGCGCCAGCAGCTCAGGCAATGCAGGGACCTCCTACGAGCAGTACTTC.

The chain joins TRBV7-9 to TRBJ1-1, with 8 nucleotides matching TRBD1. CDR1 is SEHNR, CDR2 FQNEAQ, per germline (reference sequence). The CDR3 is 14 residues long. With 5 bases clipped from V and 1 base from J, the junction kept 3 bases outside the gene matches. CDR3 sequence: CASSVGQGNTEAFF. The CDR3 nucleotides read TGTGCCAGCAGCGTAGGACAGGGGAACACTGAAGCTTTCTTT.

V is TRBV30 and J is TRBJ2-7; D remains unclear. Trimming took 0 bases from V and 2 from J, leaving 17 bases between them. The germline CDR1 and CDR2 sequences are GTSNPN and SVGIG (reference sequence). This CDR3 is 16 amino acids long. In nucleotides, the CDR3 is TGTGCCTGGAGTGTAATTCGGTCGATTCGGGCCTACGAGCAGTACTTC. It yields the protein CAWSVIRSIRAYEQYF.

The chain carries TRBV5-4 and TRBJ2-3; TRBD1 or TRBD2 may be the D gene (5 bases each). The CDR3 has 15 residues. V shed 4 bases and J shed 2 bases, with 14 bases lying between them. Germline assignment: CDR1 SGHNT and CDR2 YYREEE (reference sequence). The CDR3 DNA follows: TGTGCCAGCAGCACAGGAGCCGGGACCACAGATACGCAGTATTTT. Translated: CASSTGAGTTDTQYF.